The next 5 T cell receptor beta chains were all read from a single sample in a study of sequential checkpoint blockade in melanoma. Produced via immunoSEQ multiplex PCR; TCRdb's table is partial and in-frame only. The repertoire has over 10,000 clones, roughly 70% of them found once; the top ten carry roughly 25%. The treatment denotes: randomized to nivolumab then ipilimumab (arm A) or the reverse (arm B). Source: CD8+ T cells sorted from blood (inferred from file names), taken from a patient given nivolumab and ipilimumab in sequence. These receptors all stem from a human donor with melanoma.

The chain recombines TRBV9 with TRBJ1-3, with D possibly matching TRBD1 (6 bases). V was trimmed by 0 bases and J by 2 bases, leaving 9 bases between them. The CDR3 is 15 residues long. Germline loops: CDR1 SGDLS, CDR2 YYNGEE. In nucleotides, the CDR3 is TGTGCCAGCAGCGTAGGGAAGGGGGCTGGAAACACCATATATTTT. It yields the protein CASSVGKGAGNTIYF.

In its sample, this clone was seen once. V usage is TRBV7-6 and J usage is TRBJ2-7, with TRBD2 matching 8 bases. With V trimmed by 2 bases and J by 6 bases, 6 bases remained unmatched. The length of the CDR3 is 14 residues. The germline gives CDR1 SGHVS, CDR2 FNYEAQ. CDR3 sequence reads: CASSLSGRASEQYF. DNA of the CDR3: TGTGCCAGCAGCTTAAGCGGGAGAGCAAGCGAGCAGTACTTC.

The chain employs TRBV27 and TRBJ1-4, with D possibly TRBD1 on 5 matching bases. The CDR3 is 18 amino acids. Deletions cut 5 bases from V and 0 bases from J, with 19 bases between. Germline lookup yields CDR1 MNHEY and CDR2 SMNVEV (reference sequence). The CDR3 DNA is TGTGCCAGCAGTCCCCACCCAGGGAAGGTGGCAACTAATGAAAAACTGTTTTTT. This codes for CASSPHPGKVATNEKLFF.

This chain's CDR3 is CASSPFGGRYTGELFF. CDR3 in DNA: TGTGCCAGCAGCCCATTTGGTGGGAGATACACCGGGGAGCTGTTTTTT. The rearrangement uses TRBV7-6 and TRBJ2-2; weak D call: TRBD2 (5 bases). The CDR3 totals 16 residues. The V gene lost 5 bases and the J gene lost 3 bases, with 16 bases spanning the gap. CDR1 and CDR2 (germline): SGHVS, FNYEAQ.

CDR3 coding DNA: TGTGCCAGCAGTTTAAACACGGGGTCCTACAATGAGCAGTTCTTC. It specifies CASSLNTGSYNEQFF. This chain links TRBV27 with TRBJ2-1; tentatively, D is TRBD2 (5 bases). The length of the CDR3 is 15 residues. Trimming removed 2 bases at V and 1 base at J, with 9 bases between. CDR1 and CDR2 from the germline V gene are MNHEY and SMNVEV (reference sequence).